What follows are 26 T cell receptor beta chains derived from one specimen sequenced in a study of early T cells in non-severe SARS-CoV-2 infection. TCRdb passed the 5' RACE reads through MiXCR, listing each CDR3 protein once. The sample records approximately 45,000 distinct CDR3 sequences, roughly a tenth being singletons. Sequenced material: whole blood. The receptors stem from an adult who was a healthcare worker with PCR-confirmed SARS-CoV-2 infection or an uninfected control (not recorded which).

This clonotype was counted between two and nine times. The CDR3 nucleotides are TGTGCCAGCAGCCAAGGCATGGGTCTTAATTCACCCCTCCACTTT. Its translation is CASSQGMGLNSPLHF. The rearrangement joins TRBV3-1 to TRBJ1-6; D uncertain. The CDR3 totals 15 residues. Trimming removed 1 base from V and 6 bases from J, with 10 bases in between. Germline V lookup: CDR1 LGHDT, CDR2 YNNKEL (reference sequence).

This clonotype was counted ten times or more. The V and J genes are TRBV2 and TRBJ1-2; D not certain. Germline loops: CDR1 SNHLY, CDR2 FYNNEI. V shed 1 base and J shed 0 bases, with 9 bases lying between them. The CDR3 sequence is 15 residues long. The CDR3 DNA reads TGTGCCAGCAGTGAAGAACAGATTACTAACTATGGCTACACCTTC. Translating gives CASSEEQITNYGYTF.

This clonotype was detected a few times. The genes are TRBV29-1 and TRBJ1-2; D is possibly TRBD1 (6 bases). Germline V gene data show CDR1 as SQVTM and CDR2 as ANQGSEA. V dropped 4 bases and J dropped 3 bases, with 18 bases sitting between them. The CDR3 is 15 residues long. The CDR3 nucleotides are TGCAGCGTTGGGGCTTTCAGGGGAGCGGACTATGGCTACACCTTC. Translation gives CSVGAFRGADYGYTF.

V is TRBV29-1 and J is TRBJ1-1; D is undetermined. The germline V gene has CDR1 SQVTM and CDR2 ANQGSEA. The CDR3 is made up of 12 amino acids. V was trimmed by 7 bases and J by 8 bases, leaving 17 bases between them. The CDR3 DNA is TGCAGCGCCGGAGAGGTCCAAGTGGAAGCTTTCTTT. Translation gives CSAGEVQVEAFF.

This clonotype occurred many times. The genes are TRBV12-3 or TRBV12-4 and TRBJ2-4, with 11 bases that match TRBD2. The junction had 7 bases not matched to a gene; V was cut back by 4 bases and J by 5 bases. The CDR3 consists of 16 residues. In nucleotides, the CDR3 is TGTGCCAGCAGTTCTAGGGTGACTAGCGGGGAAAACATTCAGTACTTC. It translates to CASSSRVTSGENIQYF.

This clonotype was counted between two and nine times. V usage is TRBV27 and J usage is TRBJ1-1; D uncertain. V was shortened by 5 bases and J by 6 bases, with 10 bases between the two germline ends. The CDR3 has 12 amino acids. Germline CDR1 reads MNHEY; CDR2 reads SMNVEV (reference sequence). The CDR3 nucleotides read TGTGCCAGCAGTCTCGGGAGTGCTGAAGCTTTCTTT. Protein product: CASSLGSAEAFF.

This clonotype has a handful of counts. J is TRBJ1-6 and V is TRBV2; D gene unclear. The germline V gene has CDR1 SNHLY and CDR2 FYNNEI. This CDR3 has 15 amino acids. V shed 2 bases and J shed 10 bases, with 15 bases lying between them. CDR3 bases: TGTGCCAGCAGTGAAAGGGCCGAGGGTAGGTCACCCCTCCACTTT. Translating it yields CASSERAEGRSPLHF.

This clonotype was seen a few times. This sequence joins TRBV9 and TRBJ2-4; 7 bases match TRBD2. The V gene's germline CDR1 is SGDLS and CDR2 YYNGEE. The CDR3 length is 13 residues. V was clipped by 5 bases and J by 8 bases; unmatched bases: 7. CDR3 in DNA: TGTGCCAGCAGTTCCAGTGGGGGGGACATTCAGTACTTC. This sequence encodes CASSSSGGDIQYF.

This clonotype has a handful of counts. A much larger clone lies a single base off, so this may be a read error. The chain couples TRBV19 to TRBJ2-1, with a possible D match to TRBD1 (5 bases). Germline values: CDR1 LNHDA, CDR2 SQIVND (reference sequence). V gave up 2 bases and J gave up 4 bases, with 6 bases separating them. The CDR3 loop spans 13 amino acids. Here the CDR3 reads CASSIRGYNEQFF. The CDR3, as DNA: TGTGCCAGTAGTATAAGGGGATACAATGAGCAGTTCTTC. The full variable domain, its missing parts supplied by reference TRBV19 and TRBJ2-1, is DGGITQSPKYLFRKEGQNVTLSCEQNLNHDAMYWYRQDPGQGLRLIYYSQIVNDFQKGDIAEGYSVSREKKESFPLTVTSAQKNPTAFYLCASSIRGYNEQFFGPGTRLTVL.

This chain connects TRBV2 to TRBJ1-6; D may be TRBD1 (6 bases). Germline V gene lookup returns CDR1 SNHLY and CDR2 FYNNEI. CDR3 length equals 12 residues. V was shortened by 8 bases and J by 7 bases, with 9 bases between the two germline ends. This chain's CDR3 is CASEQGNSPLHF. The CDR3 region has the DNA TGTGCCAGCGAACAGGGCAATTCACCCCTCCACTTT. Complete variable domain (other parts from reference TRBV2 and TRBJ1-6): EPEVTQTPSHQVTQMGQEVILRCVPISNHLYFYWYRQILGQKVEFLVSFYNNEISEKSEIFDDQFSVERPDGSNFTLKIRSTKLEDSAMYFCASEQGNSPLHFGNGTRLTVT.

The table lists this clonotype with many counts. This chain uses TRBV7-6 with TRBJ2-2; D may be TRBD2 (5 bases). The germline V and J ends were trimmed by 1 base and 5 bases, with 11 bases remaining between them. The CDR3 runs 15 residues. Germline CDR1 reads SGHVS; CDR2 reads FNYEAQ. CDR3 region: CASSLVSGKTGELFF. The CDR3 DNA is TGTGCCAGCAGCTTAGTTTCGGGGAAGACCGGGGAGCTGTTTTTT.

With regard to this clonotype: A read error may explain this, as a much larger clone is one base away. This rearrangement joins TRBV7-7 to TRBJ1-3; D unresolved. The CDR3 loop spans 16 amino acids. Per germline, CDR1 SSHAT and CDR2 FNYEAQ (reference sequence). The CDR3 region has the DNA TGTGCCAACAGCCCTATGGACGGACTCTCTGGAAACACCATATATTTT. Residues: CANSPMDGLSGNTIYF.

This clonotype was seen only a few times. This rearrangement joins TRBV7-3 to TRBJ1-6; D possibly corresponds to TRBD1 (5 bases). The germline V and J ends were trimmed by 8 bases and 7 bases, with 15 bases remaining between them. The CDR3 totals 14 residues. The germline V gene has CDR1 SGHTA and CDR2 FQGTGA. CDR3 nucleotide sequence: TGTGCCAGCTCAGAGGGACCGACCAATTCACCCCTCCACTTT. Protein: CASSEGPTNSPLHF.

This clonotype was seen at least ten times. The chain employs TRBV13 and TRBJ1-1; TRBD1 might be the D (6 bases). The CDR3 totals 14 residues. The germline V gene encodes CDR1 PRHDT and CDR2 FYEKMQ (reference sequence). V lost 3 bases and J 1 base, leaving 9 bases between the germline ends. As DNA, the CDR3 is TGTGCCAGCAGCTTCCAGGGGCCGAACACTGAAGCTTTCTTT. Amino acid sequence: CASSFQGPNTEAFF.

This chain joins TRBV5-1 and TRBJ2-7; 7 nucleotides align to TRBD1. V lost 3 bases, J lost 4 bases, and 7 bases stayed unmatched. The germline gives CDR1 SGHRS, CDR2 YFSETQ. This CDR3 region has 14 residues. The CDR3 region has the DNA TGCGCCAGCAGCTCCGAGACAGGGATTTACGAGCAGTACTTC. This gives the protein CASSSETGIYEQYF.

Ten or more counts support this clonotype. The chain links TRBV3-1 to TRBJ1-1; D unclear. Germline V gene lookup returns CDR1 LGHDT and CDR2 YNNKEL (reference sequence). CDR3 length: 13 residues. Trimming left V 1 base short and J 5 bases short, with 8 bases between. For the CDR3, the DNA is TGTGCCAGCAGCCAAGGTTGGGCAACTGAAGCTTTCTTT. This translates into CASSQGWATEAFF.

In this sample, this clonotype turned up a few times. This chain uses TRBV12-3 or TRBV12-4 with TRBJ1-1; the match to TRBD1 covers 9 bases. J was trimmed by 4 bases and V by 8 bases; bases with no gene match: 5. The CDR3 totals 13 residues. CDR3 nucleotides: TGTGCCAGCCAAGACAGGGGGGGCACTGAAGCTTTCTTT. It codes for CASQDRGGTEAFF.

There are many counts of this clonotype. This rearrangement joins TRBV7-8 to TRBJ1-4; D is perhaps TRBD1 (5 bases). V was cut by 3 bases and J by 7 bases, with 18 bases left in between. CDR1 is SGHVS, CDR2 FQNEAQ, per germline. This CDR3 comprises 16 residues. Here the CDR3 DNA reads TGTGCCAGCAGCTTGATTGTAGTGGGGGAACCTGAAAAACTGTTTTTT. Translating it yields CASSLIVVGEPEKLFF.

V is TRBV20-1 and J is TRBJ2-3; TRBD2 matches 13 bases. Trimming took 6 bases from V and 8 from J; bases not matched to a gene: 14. This CDR3 is built from 16 residues. Germline-derived CDR1 and CDR2 are DFQATT and SNEGSKA (reference sequence). The CDR3 DNA is TGCAGTGCCGACTCACCCGGACTAGCGGGGGTTGGTACGCAGTATTTT. It encodes CSADSPGLAGVGTQYF.

Ten or more counts support this clonotype. CDR3 region: CASSYPRLAGAETQYF. Written as DNA, the CDR3 is TGTGCCAGCAGTTACCCCCGACTAGCGGGGGCAGAGACCCAGTACTTC. This chain joins TRBV6-2 or TRBV6-3 and TRBJ2-5, with 12 positions matching TRBD2. Per the germline V gene, CDR1 is MNHEY and CDR2 is SVGEGT. The CDR3 is made up of 16 amino acids. With 2 bases clipped from V and 4 bases from J, the junction kept 5 bases outside the gene matches.

The V gene is TRBV9, the J gene TRBJ1-2; 7 nucleotides agree with TRBD1. Germline V gene data show CDR1 as SGDLS and CDR2 as YYNGEE. CDR3 length equals 15 residues. Losses at the gene ends were 0 bases for V and 2 bases for J; bases not matched to a gene: 4. CDR3 in amino acids: CASSVDEGANYGYTF. The CDR3 coding sequence is TGTGCCAGCAGCGTAGACGAGGGGGCGAACTATGGCTACACCTTC.

This clonotype came up a few times. At one of its ends the junction is not consistent with the germline gene, which may arise from a read error. V usage is TRBV7-7 and J usage is TRBJ2-7; D possibly uses TRBD1 or TRBD2 (5 bases each). The CDR3 runs to 15 residues. Germline assignment: CDR1 SSHAT and CDR2 FNYEAQ (reference sequence). CDR3 residues: CASSLAGGPTYEQYF. CDR3 bases: TGTGCTAGCAGCTTAGCTGGGGGTCCGACCTACGAGCAGTACTTC.

This clonotype was seen many times. This chain links TRBV20-1 with TRBJ2-7; D might be TRBD1 (5 bases). Germline V lookup: CDR1 DFQATT, CDR2 SNEGSKA (reference sequence). The V gene lost 3 bases and the J gene lost 0 bases, with 12 bases spanning the gap. CDR3 length equals 14 residues. The CDR3 sequence: CSARGSTVSYEQYF. The CDR3 DNA is TGCAGTGCTAGGGGTTCGACAGTCTCCTACGAGCAGTACTTC.

This clonotype has a count of ten or more. The CDR3 reads CASTKIGIGNTIYF. CDR3 sequence (DNA): TGTGCCAGCACCAAAATAGGGATTGGGAACACCATATATTTT. The chain couples TRBV6-5 to TRBJ1-3; D remains unclear. The germline V gene has CDR1 MNHEY and CDR2 SVGAGI. CDR3 size: 14 residues. The ends were cut back, 7 bases at V and 7 bases at J, with 17 bases in the middle.

This clonotype was observed many times. The chain links TRBV19 to TRBJ2-4; no clear D. Trimming took 6 bases from V and 0 from J, leaving 9 bases between them. The CDR3 is 14 amino acids. Per the germline V gene, CDR1 is LNHDA and CDR2 is SQIVND (reference sequence). CDR3 sequence: CASRLEIAKNIQYF. DNA of the CDR3: TGTGCCAGTAGGCTGGAGATAGCCAAAAACATTCAGTACTTC.

This chain joins TRBV12-3 or TRBV12-4 and TRBJ2-6; the match to TRBD1 covers 8 bases. J lost 8 bases, V lost 4 bases, and 1 base had no gene match. The CDR3 runs 13 residues. This CDR3 reads CASSSGGTNVLTF. The CDR3 coding sequence is TGTGCCAGCAGTTCAGGGGGCACCAACGTCCTGACTTTC.